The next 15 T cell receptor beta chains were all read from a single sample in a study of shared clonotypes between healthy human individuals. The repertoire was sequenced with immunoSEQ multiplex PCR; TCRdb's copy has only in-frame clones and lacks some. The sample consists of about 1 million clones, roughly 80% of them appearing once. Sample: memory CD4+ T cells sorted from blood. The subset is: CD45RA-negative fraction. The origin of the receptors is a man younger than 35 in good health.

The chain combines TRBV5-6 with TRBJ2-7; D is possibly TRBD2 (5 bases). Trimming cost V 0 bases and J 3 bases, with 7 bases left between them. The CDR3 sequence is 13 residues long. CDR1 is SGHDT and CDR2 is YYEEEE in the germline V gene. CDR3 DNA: TGTGCCAGCAGCTTGGGAGGGATCTACGAGCAGTACTTC. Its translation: CASSLGGIYEQYF.

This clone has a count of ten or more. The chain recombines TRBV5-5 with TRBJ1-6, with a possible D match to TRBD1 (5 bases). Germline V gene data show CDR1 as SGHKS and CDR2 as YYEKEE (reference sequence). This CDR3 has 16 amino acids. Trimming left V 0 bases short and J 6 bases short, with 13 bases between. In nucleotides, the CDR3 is TGTGCCAGCAGCTTGGCGCAGGGTGCTAGTAATTCACCCCTCCACTTT. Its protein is CASSLAQGASNSPLHF. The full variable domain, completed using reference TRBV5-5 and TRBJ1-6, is DAGVTQSPTHLIKTRGQQVTLRCSPISGHKSVSWYQQVLGQGPQFIFQYYEKEERGRGNFPDRFSARQFPNYSSELNVNALLLGDSALYLCASSLAQGASNSPLHFGNGTRLTVT.

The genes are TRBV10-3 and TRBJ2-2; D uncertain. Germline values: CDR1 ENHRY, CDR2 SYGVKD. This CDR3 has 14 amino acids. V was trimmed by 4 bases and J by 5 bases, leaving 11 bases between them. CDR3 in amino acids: CAISGAMSTGELFF. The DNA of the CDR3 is TGTGCCATCAGTGGGGCGATGTCGACCGGGGAGCTGTTTTTT.

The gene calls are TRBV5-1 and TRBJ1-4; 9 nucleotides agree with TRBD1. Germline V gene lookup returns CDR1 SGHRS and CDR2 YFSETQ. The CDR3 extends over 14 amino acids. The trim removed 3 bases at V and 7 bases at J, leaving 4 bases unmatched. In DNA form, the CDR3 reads TGCGCCAGCAGCTGGGGACAGGGTAGTGAAAAACTGTTTTTT. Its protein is CASSWGQGSEKLFF.

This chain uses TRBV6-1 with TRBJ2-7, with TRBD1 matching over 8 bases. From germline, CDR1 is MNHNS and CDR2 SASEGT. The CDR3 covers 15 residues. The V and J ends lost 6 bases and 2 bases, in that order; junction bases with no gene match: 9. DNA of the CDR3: TGTGCCAGCAGGGCCGGACAGGGTCCCCCCTACGAGCAGTACTTC. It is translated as CASRAGQGPPYEQYF.

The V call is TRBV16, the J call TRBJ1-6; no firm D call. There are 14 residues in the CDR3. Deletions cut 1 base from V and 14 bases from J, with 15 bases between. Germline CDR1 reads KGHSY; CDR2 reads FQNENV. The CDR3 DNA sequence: TGTGCCAGCAGCCAATATACTGTGAGTGGGACCCTCCACTTT. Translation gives CASSQYTVSGTLHF.

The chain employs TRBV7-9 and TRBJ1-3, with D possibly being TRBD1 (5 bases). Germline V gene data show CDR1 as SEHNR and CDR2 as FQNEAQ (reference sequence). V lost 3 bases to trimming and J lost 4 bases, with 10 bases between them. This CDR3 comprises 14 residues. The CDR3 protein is CASSFPGPGNTIYF. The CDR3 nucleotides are TGTGCCAGCAGCTTCCCGGGGCCCGGAAACACCATATATTTT.

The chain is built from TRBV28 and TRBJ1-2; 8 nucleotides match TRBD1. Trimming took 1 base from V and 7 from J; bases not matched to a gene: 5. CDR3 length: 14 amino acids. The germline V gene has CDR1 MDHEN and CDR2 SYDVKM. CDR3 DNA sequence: TGTGCCAGCAGTTTATACAGGGGGTCATTTGGCTACACCTTC. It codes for CASSLYRGSFGYTF.

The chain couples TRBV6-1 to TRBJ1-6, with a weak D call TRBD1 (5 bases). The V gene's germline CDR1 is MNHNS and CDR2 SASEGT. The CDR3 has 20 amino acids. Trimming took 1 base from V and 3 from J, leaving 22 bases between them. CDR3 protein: CASSEVGYRLETNYNSPLHF. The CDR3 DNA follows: TGTGCCAGCAGTGAAGTGGGCTACAGGTTGGAAACGAACTATAATTCACCCCTCCACTTT.

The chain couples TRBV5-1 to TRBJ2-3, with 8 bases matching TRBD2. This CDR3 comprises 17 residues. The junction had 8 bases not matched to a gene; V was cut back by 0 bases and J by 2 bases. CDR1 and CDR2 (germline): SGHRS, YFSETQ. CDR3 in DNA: TGCGCCAGCAGCTTGGCCTGGAGCGGGGGCCTCACAGATACGCAGTATTTT. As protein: CASSLAWSGGLTDTQYF. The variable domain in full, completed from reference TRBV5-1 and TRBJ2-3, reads KAGVTQTPRYLIKTRGQQVTLSCSPISGHRSVSWYQQTPGQGLQFLFEYFSETQRNKGNFPGRFSGRQFSNSRSEMNVSTLELGDSALYLCASSLAWSGGLTDTQYFGPGTRLTVL.

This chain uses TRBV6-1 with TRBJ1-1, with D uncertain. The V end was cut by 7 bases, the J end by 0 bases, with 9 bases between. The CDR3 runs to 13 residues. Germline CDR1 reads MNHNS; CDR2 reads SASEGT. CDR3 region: CASILGLNTEAFF. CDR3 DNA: TGTGCCAGCATCCTCGGCTTGAACACTGAAGCTTTCTTT.

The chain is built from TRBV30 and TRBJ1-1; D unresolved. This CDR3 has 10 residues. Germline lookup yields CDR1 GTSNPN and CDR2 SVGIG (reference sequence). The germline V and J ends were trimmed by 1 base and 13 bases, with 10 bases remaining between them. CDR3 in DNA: TGTGCCTGGAGTGAAGGCATCCTTTTCTTT. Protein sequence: CAWSEGILFF.

The CDR3 DNA sequence: TGTGCCAGTAGTATGGGTCCAGCGGGGTTCCCAGGTACGCAGTATTTT. Translating it yields CASSMGPAGFPGTQYF. V gene TRBV19 combines with J gene TRBJ2-3, with 7 bases identical to TRBD2. The CDR3 totals 16 residues. Germline CDR1 and CDR2: LNHDA and SQIVND (reference sequence). Trimming took 3 bases from V and 8 from J; bases not matched to a gene: 14.

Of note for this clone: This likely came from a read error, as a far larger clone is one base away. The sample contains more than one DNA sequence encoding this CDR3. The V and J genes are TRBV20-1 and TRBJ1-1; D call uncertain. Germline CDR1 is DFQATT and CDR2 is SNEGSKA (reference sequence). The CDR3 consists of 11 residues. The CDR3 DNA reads TGCAGTGCTGGCCTGAACACTGAGGCTTTCTTT. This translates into CSAGLNTEAFF.

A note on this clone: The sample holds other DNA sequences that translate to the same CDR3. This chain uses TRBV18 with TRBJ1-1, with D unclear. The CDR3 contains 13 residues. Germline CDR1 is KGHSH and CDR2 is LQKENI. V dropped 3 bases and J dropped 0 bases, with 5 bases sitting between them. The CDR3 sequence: CASSPDMNTEAFF. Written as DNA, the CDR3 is TGTGCCAGCTCACCTGATATGAACACTGAAGCTTTCTTT.